This T cell receptor (beta chain) is drawn from a study of Ad26.COV2.S vaccination and SARS-CoV-2 variants. TCRdb's table, derived via immunoSEQ multiplex PCR, lists solely in-frame clones and lacks some. The data hold about 400,000 clones, with about nine tenths observed a single time. The treatment here: roughly 19 received Ad26.COV2.S at low or high dose, single or two shots; roughly five received placebo; per-sample allocation not given. Repertoires come from day 63 after the first vaccine or placebo injection. The receptor was isolated from a person aged 18-60 years who received the Ad26.COV2.S COVID-19 vaccine or a placebo. Sequencing was performed on peripheral blood, taken in a trial of Ad26.COV2.S vaccine versus placebo.

The chain's CDR3 is CASSQSGTGDYEQYF. The CDR3 bases are TGCGCCAGCAGCCAGTCCGGGACAGGGGACTACGAGCAGTACTTC. This chain links TRBV4-1 with TRBJ2-7; 10 bases map to TRBD1. Trimming removed 3 bases from V and 3 bases from J; junction bases left unmatched: 5. Germline V gives CDR1 MGHRA, CDR2 YSYEKL. This CDR3 has 15 amino acids.